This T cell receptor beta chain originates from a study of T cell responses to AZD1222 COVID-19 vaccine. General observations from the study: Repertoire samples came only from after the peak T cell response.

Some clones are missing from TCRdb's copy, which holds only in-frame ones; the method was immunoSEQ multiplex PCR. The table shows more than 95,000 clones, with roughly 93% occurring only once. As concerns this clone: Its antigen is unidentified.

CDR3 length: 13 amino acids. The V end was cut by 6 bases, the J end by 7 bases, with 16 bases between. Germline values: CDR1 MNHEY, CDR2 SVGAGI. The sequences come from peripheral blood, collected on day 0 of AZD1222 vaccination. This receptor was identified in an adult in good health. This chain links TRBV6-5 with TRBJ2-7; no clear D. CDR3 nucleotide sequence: TGTGCCAGCAGCTCCCGTTCCGGTCGGGAGCAGTACTTC. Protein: CASSSRSGREQYF.